Included here is one TCR beta chain sequence, with context. V was clipped by 2 bases and J by 4 bases, with 8 bases between them. CDR3 size: 13 residues. Germline CDR1 LNHDA, CDR2 SQIVND (reference sequence). This sample was included in a study of blood T cell repertoires in COVID-19. Study overall: Sites across the United States, Italy and Spain contributed samples from acute and convalescent COVID-19. PBMCs, B-cell-depleted T cells, or T cells provided the cDNA or gDNA that made up the material.

Original methodology: Amplifying reference gene primers gave estimates of nucleated cell counts. Data came from immunoSEQ multiplex PCR; TCRdb stores just in-frame clones and leaves some out. The D gene and trimming were derived from the DNA, and the V and J assignments and clone size from that table. The sample carries fewer than 200,000 clones, more than 75% recorded once. This sequence joins TRBV19 and TRBJ1-1; D possibly corresponds to TRBD1 (5 bases). This TCR came from a woman aged 45-59 years with active or convalescent COVID-19. Source material: peripheral blood. CDR3 nucleotide sequence: TGTGCCAGTAGTATACGAAGGGGCACTGAAGCTTTCTTT. Amino acid sequence: CASSIRRGTEAFF.